This is a list of T cell receptor beta chains from one sample in a study of blood T cell repertoires in COVID-19. Sequenced by immunoSEQ multiplex PCR; TCRdb stores in-frame clones only, minus some. Among 200,000 to 250,000 clones listed, more than 85% were seen once. The sequenced material came from peripheral blood. The receptor set was obtained from a woman in her seventies with active or convalescent COVID-19. Both conserved end residues are part of each CDR3. Fields, in order: V gene, clone size, J gene, D gene, CDR3 protein, CDR3 DNA. The D gene is left open where the match is weak. Some rows mark clone size as missing; the rest say once, few, many or name a class of expanded clone.

>TRBV5-5|.|TRBJ1-5|.
CASSLAQSNQPQHF
TGTGCCAGCAGCTTAGCTCAATCTAATCAGCCCCAGCATTTT
>TRBV9|once|TRBJ1-2|TRBD1
CASSVEHRGDYGYTF
TGTGCCAGCAGCGTAGAGCACAGGGGGGACTATGGCTACACCTTC
>TRBV6-5|.|TRBJ2-7|.
CASSKQGIYIYEQYF
TGTGCCAGCAGTAAACAGGGTATTTATATCTACGAGCAGTACTTC
>TRBV7-2|.|TRBJ2-1|TRBD2
CASSTGLAAMRQFF
TGTGCCAGCAGCACTGGACTAGCGGCAATGAGGCAGTTCTTC
>TRBV5-1|.|TRBJ2-3|.
CASSYSGTSTDTQYF
TGCGCCAGCAGTTATTCCGGGACTAGCACAGATACGCAGTATTTT
>TRBV19|.|TRBJ1-4|TRBD1
CASSLGQGANEKLFF
TGTGCCAGTAGTCTCGGACAGGGGGCGAATGAAAAACTGTTTTTT
>TRBV2|.|TRBJ2-2|.
CASSEGTLYTGELFF
TGTGCCAGCAGTGAAGGGACATTATACACCGGGGAGCTGTTTTTT
>TRBV29-1|.|TRBJ1-3|.
CSVERGGGTIYF
TGCAGCGTTGAAAGGGGGGGCGGCACCATATATTTT
>TRBV29-1|.|TRBJ2-5|.
CSVEDDRGGETQYF
TGCAGCGTTGAAGATGACAGGGGAGGGGAGACCCAGTACTTC
>TRBV7-9|.|TRBJ1-5|.
CASSLAGEDQPQHF
TGTGCCAGCAGCTTAGCCGGGGAGGATCAGCCCCAGCATTTT
>TRBV28|once|TRBJ2-3|TRBD2
CASTLGGSGTDTQYF
TGTGCCAGCACCCTGGGGGGGTCGGGCACAGATACGCAGTATTTT
>TRBV21-1|few|TRBJ2-7|.
CASSKRGNRVGNYEQYF
TGTGCCAGCAGCAAACGTGGTAACAGGGTTGGGAACTACGAGCAGTACTTC
>TRBV7-6|few|TRBJ1-5|TRBD1
CASSPGGGTGNQPQHF
TGTGCCAGCAGCCCCGGGGGGGGGACAGGCAATCAGCCCCAGCATTTT
>TRBV19|few|TRBJ2-5|TRBD2
CASTSTGGVKTQYF
TGTGCCAGTACCTCGACTGGGGGGGTAAAGACCCAGTACTTC
>TRBV6-5|.|TRBJ1-3|TRBD1
CAESTGTGNTIYF
TGTGCAGAATCGACAGGGACGGGAAACACCATATATTTT
>TRBV10-3|.|TRBJ1-1|.
CAISEGRGGTEAFF
TGTGCCATCAGTGAGGGACGGGGGGGCACTGAAGCTTTCTTT
>TRBV6-5|.|TRBJ1-2|TRBD1
CASRTPQGLGYGYTF
TGTGCCAGCAGGACCCCACAGGGGTTGGGGTATGGCTACACCTTC
>TRBV19|.|TRBJ1-3|.
CASSIGQSSGNTIYF
TGTGCCAGTAGTATAGGACAGAGCTCTGGAAACACCATATATTTT
>TRBV16|.|TRBJ2-2|.
CASSQILTGELFF
TGTGCCAGCAGCCAAATTCTCACCGGGGAGCTGTTTTTT
>TRBV4-1|.|TRBJ2-7|TRBD1
CASSPGQGPDYEQYF
TGCGCCAGCAGCCCTGGACAGGGCCCGGACTACGAGCAGTACTTC
>TRBV10-1|.|TRBJ2-7|TRBD1
CASSPKGTATYEQYF
TGCGCCAGCAGTCCTAAAGGGACAGCCACCTACGAGCAGTACTTC
>TRBV5-6|.|TRBJ2-3|TRBD1
CASSLTGVDTQYF
TGTGCCAGCAGCTTGACAGGGGTAGATACGCAGTATTTT
>TRBV6-1|.|TRBJ2-7|TRBD2
CASSETASGGLQYF
TGTGCCAGCAGTGAAACGGCTAGCGGGGGCCTGCAGTACTTC
>TRBV19|.|TRBJ1-1|TRBD1
CASTRGQGSTEAFF
TGTGCCAGTACCCGAGGACAGGGAAGCACTGAAGCTTTCTTT
>TRBV6-6|.|TRBJ1-5|TRBD1
CASSYDRGNQPQHF
TGTGCCAGCAGTTACGACAGGGGTAATCAGCCCCAGCATTTT
>TRBV5-5|.|TRBJ1-1|.
CASSPSPGTIGSTEAFF
TGTGCCAGCAGCCCTTCTCCGGGGACAATAGGGTCCACTGAAGCTTTCTTT
>TRBV27|once|TRBJ1-1|TRBD1
CASIPLDRGLGFNTEAFF
TGTGCCAGCATTCCGCTCGACAGGGGGCTTGGTTTTAACACTGAAGCTTTCTTT
>TRBV7-2|few|TRBJ1-2|.
CASSLNGGGVIGYTF
TGTGCCAGCAGCTTAAATGGAGGCGGGGTTATCGGCTACACCTTC
>TRBV2|.|TRBJ2-7|TRBD2
CATGGWAKLHEQYF
TGTGCCACGGGGGGGTGGGCCAAGCTTCACGAGCAGTACTTC
>TRBV24-1|.|TRBJ2-3|.
CATRGPGDTQYF
TGTGCCACCAGGGGTCCGGGAGATACGCAGTATTTT
>TRBV5-1|.|TRBJ2-2|TRBD2
CASSHGGVPGELFF
TGCGCCAGCAGCCATGGGGGGGTCCCCGGGGAGCTGTTTTTT
>TRBV5-1|.|TRBJ2-7|.
CASSAGTPNEQYF
TGCGCCAGCAGCGCGGGCACCCCAAACGAGCAGTACTTC
>TRBV27|.|TRBJ2-2|.
CASSPRFTGELFF
TGTGCCAGCAGTCCTCGGTTCACCGGGGAGCTGTTTTTT
>TRBV7-3|.|TRBJ2-7|TRBD2
CASSLAGGPDYEQYF
TGTGCCAGCAGCCTAGCGGGGGGACCCGATTACGAGCAGTACTTC
>TRBV10-3|.|TRBJ2-3|TRBD2
CALGEGRSYSDTQYF
TGTGCCCTGGGGGAGGGACGTAGTTACTCCGATACGCAGTATTTT
>TRBV2|.|TRBJ2-2|TRBD2
CASLGTTITGELFF
TGTGCCAGTCTTGGGACTACCATCACCGGGGAGCTGTTTTTT
>TRBV6-5|.|TRBJ2-7|.
CASWYGHSYEQYF
TGTGCCAGCTGGTATGGACATTCCTACGAGCAGTACTTC
>TRBV10-2|once|TRBJ1-6|.
CASSEGTANSPLHF
TGCGCCAGCAGTGAGGGGACTGCAAATTCACCCCTCCACTTT
>TRBV7-8|few|TRBJ2-1|.
CASSLGQGGSYNEQFF
TGTGCCAGCAGCTTAGGGCAGGGGGGCTCCTACAATGAGCAGTTCTTC
>TRBV4-3|once|TRBJ1-4|.
CASSQGEGGQLSEKLFF
TGCGCCAGCAGCCAAGGGGAGGGGGGGCAACTTAGTGAAAAACTGTTTTTT
>TRBV6-5|once|TRBJ2-7|.
CASSSPPSYEQYF
TGTGCCAGCAGTTCCCCCCCTTCCTACGAGCAGTACTTC
>TRBV5-1|.|TRBJ2-2|.
CASSLLATQNTGELFF
TGCGCCAGCAGCTTGTTGGCCACACAAAACACCGGGGAGCTGTTTTTT
>TRBV4-1|once|TRBJ1-2|TRBD1
CASSLGQGVGYTF
TGCGCCAGCAGCCTTGGACAGGGTGTAGGCTACACCTTC